Listed here is a single T cell receptor (beta chain). The target antigen is unknown. The data were taken from a study of T cell responses to AZD1222 COVID-19 vaccine. Notes on the study in general: White British people made up most donors, females outnumbered males, and clonal diversity was possibly underestimated.

Sequenced by immunoSEQ multiplex PCR; TCRdb stores in-frame clones only, minus some. The data show roughly 190,000 clones, approximately 94% seen once. This sample comprised peripheral blood, obtained 28 days after the second dose of the MenACWY control vaccine. The TCR sequence derives from an adult who received the MenACWY meningococcal vaccine as a control.

The CDR3 loop is CASSPGEEAFF. CDR3 DNA sequence: TGTGCCAGCAGCCCGGGGGAAGAAGCTTTCTTT. The J gene is TRBJ1-1, the V gene TRBV7-9, with a possible D match to TRBD1 (5 bases). Trimming removed 5 bases at V and 8 bases at J, with 9 bases between. The germline V gene encodes CDR1 SEHNR and CDR2 FQNEAQ (reference sequence). This CDR3 contains 11 residues.